A selection of T cell receptor beta chains follows, all from one sample in a study of lymphopenia after photon versus proton radiotherapy. Assay used: immunoSEQ multiplex PCR; TCRdb lists only in-frame clones, some missing. The repertoire holds approximately 71,000 clones, with around 90% as singletons. The sequencing used peripheral blood, collected from a patient treated with photon-based radiotherapy. The receptor set was obtained from a woman in her 70s with pancreatic cancer. The CDR3 runs from the conserved cysteine through the conserved F or W. The order of the fields is V gene, clone size, D gene, J gene, CDR3 DNA, CDR3 protein. A D gene is named only where the DNA matches it firmly. Rows may omit the clone size; those that give it use once, few, many or a size class.

>TRBV7-2|-|-|TRBJ1-1
TGTGCCAGCAGCTTAGAAAAGCTGGTGGGGACTGAAGCTTTCTTT
CASSLEKLVGTEAFF
>TRBV11-2|-|TRBD2|TRBJ2-1
TGTGCCAGCAGCTTAGGGCCCGGCGGGAGAAAGAACAATGAGCAGTTCTTC
CASSLGPGGRKNNEQFF
>TRBV2|-|-|TRBJ1-2
TGTGCCAGCAGTTCCTCTTTAAACTATGGCTACACCTTC
CASSSSLNYGYTF
>TRBV21-1|-|-|TRBJ2-7
TGTGCCAGCAGCATTCGGGGACAGGGGAGCTCCTACGAGCAGTACTTC
CASSIRGQGSSYEQYF
>TRBV5-1|-|-|TRBJ2-5
TGCGCCAGCAGCTTGGTAGATCAAGAGACCCAGTACTTC
CASSLVDQETQYF
>TRBV7-2|-|-|TRBJ2-5
TGTGCCAGCAGCTTAGCGGGAACGTCTTCGGAGACCCAGTACTTC
CASSLAGTSSETQYF
>TRBV19|-|-|TRBJ1-2
TGTGCCAGTCGGGGGGCAGCCTATGGCTACACCTTC
CASRGAAYGYTF
>TRBV19|-|TRBD1|TRBJ2-3
TGTGCCAGTAGTAGAACCGACAGGGCGATCCCAGATACGCAGTATTTT
CASSRTDRAIPDTQYF
>TRBV6-1|-|-|TRBJ1-1
TGTGCCAGCAGTGAAGGAGGAAGGGTAGCTTTCTTT
CASSEGGRVAFF
>TRBV19|-|TRBD1|TRBJ2-1
TGTGCCAGTAGTAGGAAGGGACAGGGACAGCAGTTCTTC
CASSRKGQGQQFF
>TRBV30|-|-|TRBJ2-4
TGTGCCTCCCCGGGACCCTTGGCCAAAAACATTCAGTACTTC
CASPGPLAKNIQYF
>TRBV28|-|-|TRBJ1-5
TGTGCCAGCCTGAACCCCGGGCAGTTTTCAAGCAATCAGCCCCAGCATTTT
CASLNPGQFSSNQPQHF
>TRBV6-5|-|TRBD1|TRBJ1-1
TGTGCCAGCAGTTGGGGGGGGACAGTTGACACTGAAGCTTTCTTT
CASSWGGTVDTEAFF
>TRBV5-4|-|-|TRBJ1-2
TGTGCCAGCAGCAGGTCGACAGAACCTAACTATGGCTACACCTTC
CASSRSTEPNYGYTF
>TRBV7-9|-|-|TRBJ2-7
TGTGCCAGCAGCCGCGGGACCTCCTACGAGCAGTACTTC
CASSRGTSYEQYF
>TRBV5-1|-|TRBD1|TRBJ2-7
TGCGCCAGCAGCTTGGGTGCCGGACAGGGGGACGTCGGCGAGCAGTACTTC
CASSLGAGQGDVGEQYF
>TRBV5-4|-|-|TRBJ2-3
TGTGCCAGCAGCTTGGACGGGAGTGGAGATACGCAGTATTTT
CASSLDGSGDTQYF
>TRBV19|-|-|TRBJ2-5
TGTGCCAGTAGTCTCCAGGGGCCAGAGACCCAGTACTTC
CASSLQGPETQYF
>TRBV19|-|TRBD1|TRBJ1-5
TGTGCCAGTAATCTACAGGGGGCGAACAATCAGCCCCAGCATTTT
CASNLQGANNQPQHF
>TRBV4-3|-|-|TRBJ2-3
TGCGCCAGCAGCCAAGATAAGGCAGATACGCAGTATTTT
CASSQDKADTQYF
>TRBV18|-|-|TRBJ1-1
TGTGCCAGCTCACCAGGCCTGGGGAACACTGAAGCTTTCTTT
CASSPGLGNTEAFF
>TRBV30|-|-|TRBJ1-1
TGTGCCTGGAGAAAGGGGAGCACTGAAGCTTTCTTT
CAWRKGSTEAFF
>TRBV9|-|-|TRBJ1-4
TGTGCCAGCAGCCTGAGACAGGATAATGAAAAACTGTTTTTT
CASSLRQDNEKLFF
>TRBV28|-|-|TRBJ2-7
TGTGCCAGCAGCCAAAGGGGGGGCGAGCAGTACTTC
CASSQRGGEQYF
>TRBV4-3|-|-|TRBJ1-6
TGCGCCAGCAGCCAAGATGCGGGCTCCTATAATTCACCCCTCCACTTT
CASSQDAGSYNSPLHF
>TRBV12-2|-|-|TRBJ1-1
TGTGCAAGTCGCTTAAAGAGGGCCAGCGGGGACACTGAAGCTTTCTTT
CASRLKRASGDTEAFF
>TRBV11-2|-|-|TRBJ2-5
TGTGCCAGCAGCTTCCAGAGCGCTCAAGAGACCCAGTACTTC
CASSFQSAQETQYF
>TRBV4-3|-|TRBD2|TRBJ2-7
TGCGCCAGCAGCCAAGATCGGGGACTAGCGGGAGGCAACGAGCAGTACTTC
CASSQDRGLAGGNEQYF
>TRBV7-9|-|-|TRBJ2-3
TGTGCCAGCAGCCCGGGACTTCTCACAGATACGCAGTATTTT
CASSPGLLTDTQYF
>TRBV30|few|-|TRBJ1-2
TGTGCCTGGAGTGTGGGACCTACCTATGGCTACACCTTC
CAWSVGPTYGYTF
>TRBV7-3|-|TRBD1|TRBJ2-3
TGTGCCAGCAGCCAAGGTACGCGGCGACAGGGGGATACGCAGTATTTT
CASSQGTRRQGDTQYF
>TRBV7-2|-|TRBD1|TRBJ1-2
TGTGCCAGCAGCCTGACAGGGAGCTATGGCTACACCTTC
CASSLTGSYGYTF
>TRBV23-1|-|TRBD1|TRBJ1-5
TGCGCCAGCAGTCAATCCGGACAGGGCGGGGATCAGCCCCAGCATTTT
CASSQSGQGGDQPQHF
>TRBV4-2|-|-|TRBJ2-1
TGTGCCAGCAGCCAGCGACAGACTAGAGGGGCGAGCTCCTACAATGAGCAGTTCTTC
CASSQRQTRGASSYNEQFF
>TRBV7-2|-|-|TRBJ1-3
TGTGCCAGCAGCTCCACGTCCGGGGGAACTGGAAACACCATATATTTT
CASSSTSGGTGNTIYF
>TRBV2|-|TRBD1|TRBJ2-7
TGTGCCAGCAGCACCGGGACAGGGTCCTACGAGCAGTACTTC
CASSTGTGSYEQYF
>TRBV18|few|TRBD1|TRBJ2-7
TGTGCCAGCTCACCCGGGACAGGGACGGCCGGCGAGCAGTACTTC
CASSPGTGTAGEQYF
>TRBV11-3|-|-|TRBJ2-3
TGTGCCAGCAGCTTAAAGGGTCGCACAGATACGCAGTATTTT
CASSLKGRTDTQYF
>TRBV18|-|-|TRBJ1-1
TGTGCCAGCTCGCTCTCTTACAGGGCCACTGAAGCTTTCTTT
CASSLSYRATEAFF
>TRBV18|-|-|TRBJ2-7
TGTGCCAGCTCACCACGCGAAGGGGGTACGACCGAGCAGTACTTC
CASSPREGGTTEQYF
>TRBV15|-|-|TRBJ1-2
TGTGCCACCAGCATTACGGCCGCTAACTATGGCTACACCTTC
CATSITAANYGYTF